A selection of T cell receptor beta chains follows, all from one sample in a study of cytomegalovirus exposure and HLA in healthy donors. Repertoires were generated with immunoSEQ multiplex PCR, while TCRdb's copy carries only in-frame clones and drops some. The sample consists of more than 80,000 clones, roughly four fifths of them appearing once. Material for sequencing was PBMCs. These receptors all come from a human donor in good health. CDR3s include the opening cysteine and the closing phenylalanine or tryptophan.

TRBJ2-3 | TRBV10-3 | CALGRGDTQYF
TRBJ2-2 | TRBV5-1 | CASSRLRRDTGELFF
TRBJ1-3 | TRBV7-9 | CASSLEAGSGNTIYF
TRBJ1-1 | TRBV29-1 | CSAGDTEAFF
TRBJ1-4 | TRBV10-3 | CAISEDRGINEKLFF
TRBJ1-4 | TRBV19 | CASSTGQGVGEKLFF
TRBJ1-1 | TRBV6-5 | CASTSTGGNTEAFF
TRBJ2-5 | TRBV29-1 | CSVSTGQETQYF
TRBJ1-6 | TRBV5-1 | CASSRDRGADSPLHF
TRBJ2-3 | TRBV5-4 | CASRAGGSTDTQYF
TRBJ2-7 | TRBV6-6 | CASRKPDNPYEQYF
TRBJ2-7 | TRBV4-1 | CASSQVSQSFYEQYF
TRBJ2-1 | TRBV9 | CASSVAPYNEQFF
TRBJ1-1 | TRBV6-5 | CASSSGYTEAFF
TRBJ1-1 | TRBV7-8 | CASSLYSGAFEAFF
TRBJ2-2 | TRBV10-1 | CASSDGGESGELFF
TRBJ1-5 | TRBV7-2 | CASSLEGQGLSPQHF
TRBJ2-3 | TRBV7-7 | CASSSGRGVRDTQYF
TRBJ1-1 | TRBV29-1 | CSVESGIGEAFF
TRBJ2-4 | TRBV4-3 | CASSQGGLAKNIQYF
TRBJ1-3 | TRBV18 | CASSPRITGVSGNTIYF
TRBJ2-5 | TRBV7-2 | CASSLDRGKTQYF
TRBJ2-3 | TRBV2 | CASRVTSGGGTDTQYF
TRBJ1-2 | TRBV2 | CASRKGQGTYGYTF
TRBJ1-4 | TRBV19 | CASSINGGTDEKLFF
TRBJ2-1 | TRBV7-9 | CASSSNDRVVINEQFF